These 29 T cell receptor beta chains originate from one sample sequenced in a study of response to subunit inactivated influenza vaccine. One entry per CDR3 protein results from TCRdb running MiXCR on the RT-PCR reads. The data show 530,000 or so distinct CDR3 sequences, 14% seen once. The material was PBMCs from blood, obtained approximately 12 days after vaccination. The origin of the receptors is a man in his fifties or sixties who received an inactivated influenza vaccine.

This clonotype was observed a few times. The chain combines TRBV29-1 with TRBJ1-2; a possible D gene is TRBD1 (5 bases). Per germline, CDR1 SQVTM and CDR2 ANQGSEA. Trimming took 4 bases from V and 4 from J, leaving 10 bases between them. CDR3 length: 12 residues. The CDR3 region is CSVATDFYGYTF. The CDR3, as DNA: TGCAGCGTTGCGACAGACTTCTATGGCTACACCTTC.

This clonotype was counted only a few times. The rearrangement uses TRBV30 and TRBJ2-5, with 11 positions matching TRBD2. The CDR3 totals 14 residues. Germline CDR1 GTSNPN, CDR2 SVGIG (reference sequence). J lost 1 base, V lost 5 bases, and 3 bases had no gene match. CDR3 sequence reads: CAWASGGSQETQYF. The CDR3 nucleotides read TGTGCCTGGGCTAGCGGGGGGTCCCAAGAGACCCAGTACTTC.

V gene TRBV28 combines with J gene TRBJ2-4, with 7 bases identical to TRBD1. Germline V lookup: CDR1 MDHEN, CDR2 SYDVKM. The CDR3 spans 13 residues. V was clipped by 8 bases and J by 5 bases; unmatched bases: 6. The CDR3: CASVLTGENIQYF. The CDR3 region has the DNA TGTGCCAGCGTTCTCACAGGGGAAAACATTCAGTACTTC. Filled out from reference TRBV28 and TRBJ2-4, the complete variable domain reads DVKVTQSSRYLVKRTGEKVFLECVQDMDHENMFWYRQDPGLGLRLIYFSYDVKMKEKGDIPEGYSVSREKKERFSLILESASTNQTSMYLCASVLTGENIQYFGAGTRLSVL.

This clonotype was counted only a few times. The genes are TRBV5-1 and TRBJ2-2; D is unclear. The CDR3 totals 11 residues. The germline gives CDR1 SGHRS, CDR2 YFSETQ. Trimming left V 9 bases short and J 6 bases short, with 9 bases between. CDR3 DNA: TGCGCCACCGTTGTAGCCGGGGAGCTGTTTTTT. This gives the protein CATVVAGELFF.

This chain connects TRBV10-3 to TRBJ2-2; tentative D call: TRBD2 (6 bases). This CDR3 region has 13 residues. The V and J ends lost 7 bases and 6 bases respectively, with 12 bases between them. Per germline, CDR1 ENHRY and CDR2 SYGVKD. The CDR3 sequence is CAIMDWGAGELFF. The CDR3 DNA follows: TGTGCCATCATGGACTGGGGGGCCGGGGAGCTGTTTTTT.

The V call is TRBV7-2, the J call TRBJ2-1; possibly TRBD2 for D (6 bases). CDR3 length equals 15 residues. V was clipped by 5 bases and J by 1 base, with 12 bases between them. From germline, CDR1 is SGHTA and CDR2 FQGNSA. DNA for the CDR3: TGTGCCAGCAGCAAGGGACTCCCTTCCTACAATGAGCAGTTCTTC. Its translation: CASSKGLPSYNEQFF.

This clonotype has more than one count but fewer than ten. The chain's CDR3 is CASSQGTSNKNIQYF. In DNA, the CDR3 is TGCGCCAGCAGCCAAGGGACTAGCAATAAAAACATTCAGTACTTC. This rearrangement joins TRBV4-3 to TRBJ2-4, with TRBD2 identical over 8 bases. CDR1 is LGHNA and CDR2 is YSLEER in the germline V gene. This CDR3 is built from 15 residues. Germline trimming cut 1 base from V and 4 bases from J; bases unmatched to any gene: 3.

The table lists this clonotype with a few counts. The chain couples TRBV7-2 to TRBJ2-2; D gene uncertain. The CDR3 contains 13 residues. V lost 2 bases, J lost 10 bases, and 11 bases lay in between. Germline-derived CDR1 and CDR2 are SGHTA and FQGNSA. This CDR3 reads CASSLYVSVELFF. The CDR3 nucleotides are TGTGCCAGCAGCTTATATGTCTCGGTGGAGCTGTTTTTT.

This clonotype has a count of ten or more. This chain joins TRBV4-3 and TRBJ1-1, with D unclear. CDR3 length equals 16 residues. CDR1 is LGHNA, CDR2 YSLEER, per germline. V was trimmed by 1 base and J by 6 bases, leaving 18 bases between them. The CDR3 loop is CASSQGLAAGLAEAFF. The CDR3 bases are TGCGCCAGCAGCCAAGGGCTCGCGGCGGGTCTCGCTGAAGCTTTCTTT.

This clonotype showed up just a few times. CDR3 DNA sequence: TGTGCCAGCAGCTTAGTGGAGAGGGTCTACAATGAGCAGTTCTTC. Amino acid sequence: CASSLVERVYNEQFF. The rearrangement joins TRBV11-2 to TRBJ2-1; tentative D call: TRBD2 (5 bases). With 1 base removed from V and 3 bases from J, the gap between germline ends came to 10 bases. Germline values: CDR1 SGHAT, CDR2 FQNNGV. The CDR3 contains 15 residues.

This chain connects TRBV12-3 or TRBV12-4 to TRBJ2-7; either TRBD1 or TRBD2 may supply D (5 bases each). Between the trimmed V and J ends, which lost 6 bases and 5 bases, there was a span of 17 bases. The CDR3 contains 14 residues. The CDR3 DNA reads TGTGCCAGCAGGGGGGATAGGGATACCCACGAGCAGTACTTC. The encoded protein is CASRGDRDTHEQYF.

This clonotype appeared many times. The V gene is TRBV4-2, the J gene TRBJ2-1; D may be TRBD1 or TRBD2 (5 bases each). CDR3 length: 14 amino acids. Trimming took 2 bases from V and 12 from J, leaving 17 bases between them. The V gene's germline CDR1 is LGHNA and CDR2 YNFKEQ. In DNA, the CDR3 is TGTGCCAGCAGCCAAAAGGGGAGAGGGGACGCGCAGTTCTTC. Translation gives CASSQKGRGDAQFF.

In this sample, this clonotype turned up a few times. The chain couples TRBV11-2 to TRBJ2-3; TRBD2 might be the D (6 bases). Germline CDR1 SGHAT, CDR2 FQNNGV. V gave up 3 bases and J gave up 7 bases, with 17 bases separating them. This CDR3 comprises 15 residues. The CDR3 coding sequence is TGTGCCAGCAGCTTGGTTAGCGGTGCTTTGAATACGCAGTATTTT. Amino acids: CASSLVSGALNTQYF.

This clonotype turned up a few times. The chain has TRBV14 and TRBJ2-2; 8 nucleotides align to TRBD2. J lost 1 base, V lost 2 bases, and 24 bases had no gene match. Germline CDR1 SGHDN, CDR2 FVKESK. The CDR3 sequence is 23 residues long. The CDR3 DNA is TGTGCCAGCAGCCAACGGTTGGTTAACCAGCTAGTAAGGCGGGAGGAGAACACCGGGGAGCTGTTTTTT. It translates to CASSQRLVNQLVRREENTGELFF.

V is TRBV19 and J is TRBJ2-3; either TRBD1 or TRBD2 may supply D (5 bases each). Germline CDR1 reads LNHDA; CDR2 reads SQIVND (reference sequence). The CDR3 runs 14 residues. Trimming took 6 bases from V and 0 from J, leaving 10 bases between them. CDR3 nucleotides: TGTGCCAGTAGAAGGGACCCCAGCACAGATACGCAGTATTTT. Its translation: CASRRDPSTDTQYF.

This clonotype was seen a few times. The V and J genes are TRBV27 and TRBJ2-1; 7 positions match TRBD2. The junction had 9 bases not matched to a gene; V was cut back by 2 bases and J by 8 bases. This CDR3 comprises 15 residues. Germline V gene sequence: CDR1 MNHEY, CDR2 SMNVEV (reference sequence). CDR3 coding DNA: TGTGCCAGCAGTTTACTTGCGGGAGTGGGCGATGAGCAGTTCTTC. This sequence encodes CASSLLAGVGDEQFF.

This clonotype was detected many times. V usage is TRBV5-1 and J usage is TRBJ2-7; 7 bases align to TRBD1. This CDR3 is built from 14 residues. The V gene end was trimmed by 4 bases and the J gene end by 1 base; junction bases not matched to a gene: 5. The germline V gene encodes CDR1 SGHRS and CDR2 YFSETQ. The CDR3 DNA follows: TGCGCCAGCAGCCAATCAGGGGGTTCCTACGAGCAGTACTTC. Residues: CASSQSGGSYEQYF. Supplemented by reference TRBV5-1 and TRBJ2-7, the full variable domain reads KAGVTQTPRYLIKTRGQQVTLSCSPISGHRSVSWYQQTPGQGLQFLFEYFSETQRNKGNFPGRFSGRQFSNSRSEMNVSTLELGDSALYLCASSQSGGSYEQYFGPGTRLTVT.

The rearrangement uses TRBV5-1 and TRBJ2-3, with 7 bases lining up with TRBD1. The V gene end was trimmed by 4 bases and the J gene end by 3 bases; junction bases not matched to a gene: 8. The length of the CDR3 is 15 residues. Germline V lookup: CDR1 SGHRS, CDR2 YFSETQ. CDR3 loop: CASSTQTGLTDTQYF. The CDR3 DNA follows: TGCGCCAGCAGCACCCAGACAGGGCTGACAGATACGCAGTATTTT.

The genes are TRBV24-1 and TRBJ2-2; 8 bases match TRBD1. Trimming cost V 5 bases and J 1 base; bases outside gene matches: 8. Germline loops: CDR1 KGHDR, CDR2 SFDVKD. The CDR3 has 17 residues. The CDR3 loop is CATSAPAGQGNTGELFF. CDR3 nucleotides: TGTGCCACCAGTGCCCCAGCTGGACAGGGGAACACCGGGGAGCTGTTTTTT.

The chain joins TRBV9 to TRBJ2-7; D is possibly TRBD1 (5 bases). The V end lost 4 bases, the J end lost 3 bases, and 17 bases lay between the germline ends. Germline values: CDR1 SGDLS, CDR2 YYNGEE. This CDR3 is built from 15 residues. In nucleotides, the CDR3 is TGTGCCAGCAGCCGACAGTCCTTTGGGTACTACGAGCAGTACTTC. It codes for CASSRQSFGYYEQYF.

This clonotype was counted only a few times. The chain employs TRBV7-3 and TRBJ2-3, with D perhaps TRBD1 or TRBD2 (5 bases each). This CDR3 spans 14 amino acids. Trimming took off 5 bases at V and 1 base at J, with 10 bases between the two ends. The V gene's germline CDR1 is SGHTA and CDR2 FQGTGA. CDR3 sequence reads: CASSPGTRTDTQYF. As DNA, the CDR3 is TGTGCCAGCAGCCCTGGGACCCGCACAGATACGCAGTATTTT.

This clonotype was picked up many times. The CDR3 reads CASSQNSPLHF. In DNA form, the CDR3 reads TGTGCCAGCAGCCAGAATTCACCCCTCCACTTT. J is TRBJ1-6 and V is TRBV4-2; D is unresolved. V gave up 3 bases and J gave up 7 bases, with 1 base separating them. Germline V gives CDR1 LGHNA, CDR2 YNFKEQ. CDR3 length equals 11 residues.

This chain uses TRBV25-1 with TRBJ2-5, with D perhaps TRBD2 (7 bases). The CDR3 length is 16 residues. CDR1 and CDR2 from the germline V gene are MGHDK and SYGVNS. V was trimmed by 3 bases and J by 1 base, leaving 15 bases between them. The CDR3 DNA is TGTGCCAGCAGTGAGTGGGAGGGGGTAATCCAAGAGACCCAGTACTTC. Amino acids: CASSEWEGVIQETQYF.

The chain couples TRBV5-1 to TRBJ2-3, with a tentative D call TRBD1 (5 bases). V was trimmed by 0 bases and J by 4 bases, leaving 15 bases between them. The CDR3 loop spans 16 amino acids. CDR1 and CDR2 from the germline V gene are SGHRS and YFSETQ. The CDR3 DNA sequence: TGCGCCAGCAGCTTGGTTGGCGCAGGGTCGGCAGATACGCAGTATTTT. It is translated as CASSLVGAGSADTQYF.

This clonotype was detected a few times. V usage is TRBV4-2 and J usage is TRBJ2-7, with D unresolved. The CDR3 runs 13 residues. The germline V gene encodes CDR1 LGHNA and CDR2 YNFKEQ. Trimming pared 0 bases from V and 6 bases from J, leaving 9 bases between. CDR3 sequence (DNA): TGTGCCAGCAGCCAAGATTGGTCAGGCGAGCAGTACTTC. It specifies CASSQDWSGEQYF.

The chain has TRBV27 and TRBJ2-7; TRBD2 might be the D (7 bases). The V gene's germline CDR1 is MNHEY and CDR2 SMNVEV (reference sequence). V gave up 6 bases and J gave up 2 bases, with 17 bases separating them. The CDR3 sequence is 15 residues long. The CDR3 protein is CASRHQGRGTYEQYF. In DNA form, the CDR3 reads TGTGCCAGCAGGCACCAGGGGCGGGGGACCTACGAGCAGTACTTC.

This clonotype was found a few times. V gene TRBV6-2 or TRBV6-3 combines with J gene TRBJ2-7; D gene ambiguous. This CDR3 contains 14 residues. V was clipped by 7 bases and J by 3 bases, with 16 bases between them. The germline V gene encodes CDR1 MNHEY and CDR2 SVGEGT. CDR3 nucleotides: TGTGCCAGCATTCTCACGGACCCCTTCTACGAGCAGTACTTC. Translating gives CASILTDPFYEQYF.

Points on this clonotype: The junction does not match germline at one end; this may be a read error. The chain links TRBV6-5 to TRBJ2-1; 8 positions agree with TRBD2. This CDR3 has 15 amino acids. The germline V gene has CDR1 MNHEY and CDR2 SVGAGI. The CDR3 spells CASCYSSGGYNEQFF. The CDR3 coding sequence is TGTGCCAGCTGTTACTCGAGCGGGGGTTACAATGAGCAGTTCTTC.

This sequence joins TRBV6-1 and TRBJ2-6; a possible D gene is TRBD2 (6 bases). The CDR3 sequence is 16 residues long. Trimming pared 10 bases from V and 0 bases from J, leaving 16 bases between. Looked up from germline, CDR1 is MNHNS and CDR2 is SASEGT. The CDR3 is CATLGDLYSGANVLTF. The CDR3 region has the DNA TGTGCCACCCTGGGGGACTTATACTCTGGGGCCAACGTCCTGACTTTC.